The 8 T cell receptor beta chains below come from one sample, sequenced in a study of T-cell reconstitution after alpha-beta-depleted transplantation in children (dated by TCRdb to about 2016). Receptors were amplified or captured by PCR. Sequencing was carried out with an Illumina HiSeq 2500. TCR library preparation used molecular barcoding, with unique molecular identifiers applied to normalize quantification of the TCRbeta repertoire. The raw public reads went through TCRdb reprocessing: fastp at Q25, MiXCR clone calling, in-frame beta chains kept. Rows are combined by CDR3 protein, so each entry shows the most common genes and DNA. Counted in this sample were 700,000 or so distinct CDR3 sequences; approximately 14% of them appeared once. The ten most abundant clones make up about 0.79% of the sample. Interpreted using the paper, the treatment or condition label stands for: allogeneic hematopoietic cell transplantation with graft depleted of TCRalphabeta T cells and CD19 B cells.

Specimen: PBMCs, collected before TCRalphabeta/CD19-depleted stem cell transplant. The receptor source for this set is a girl aged 2-10 years with congenital amegakaryocytic thrombocytopenia, due to receive a stem cell transplant.

In regard to this clonotype: It may be a read error: a sequence one base away is much more abundant. The CDR3 is CDSSAGQSTGELFF. CDR3 bases: TGCGACAGCAGTGCGGGACAGAGCACCGGGGAGCTGTTTTTT. The rearrangement joins TRBV5-1 to TRBJ2-2; TRBD1 is a possible D gene (7 bases). The CDR3 runs to 14 residues. Germline V lookup: CDR1 SGHRS, CDR2 YFSETQ.

In its sample, this clonotype was seen many times. The CDR3 nucleotides read TGTGCCAGCAGTTTACAGGTTAACACCGGGGAGCTGTTTTTT. Translation gives CASSLQVNTGELFF. V is TRBV12-3 or TRBV12-4 and J is TRBJ2-2; D is uncertain. The V end lost 2 bases, the J end lost 2 bases, and 6 bases lay between the germline ends. This CDR3 region has 14 residues.

The chain joins TRBV5-4 to TRBJ2-5; D gene unclear. Germline loops: CDR1 SGHNT, CDR2 YYREEE (reference sequence). V shed 0 bases and J shed 5 bases, with 8 bases lying between them. This CDR3 is built from 13 residues. CDR3 nucleotides: TGTGCCAGCAGCTTGGACCTAGATGAGACCCAGTACTTC. It specifies CASSLDLDETQYF.

This clonotype was detected many times. J is TRBJ2-3 and V is TRBV11-2; unclear D gene. This CDR3 spans 14 amino acids. Germline values: CDR1 SGHAT, CDR2 FQNNGV. V was shortened by 3 bases and J by 4 bases, with 11 bases between the two germline ends. CDR3 region: CASSFFDGSDTQYF. CDR3 in DNA: TGTGCCAGCAGCTTTTTCGACGGTTCAGATACGCAGTATTTT.

This clonotype was picked up a small number of times. The chain combines TRBV2 with TRBJ2-1; possible D gene TRBD2, 5 bases. Trimming shortened V by 8 bases and J by 4 bases, and 12 bases separated the two germline ends. The CDR3 is 13 amino acids. The germline V gene has CDR1 SNHLY and CDR2 FYNNEI. Here the CDR3 reads CASLEGLYNEQFF. The CDR3 DNA is TGTGCCAGCCTCGAGGGCCTGTACAATGAGCAGTTCTTC.

There are a few counts of this clonotype. V and J are TRBV12-3 or TRBV12-4 and TRBJ2-3; D may be TRBD1 (5 bases). The CDR3 sequence is 12 residues long. The V end was cut by 8 bases, the J end by 2 bases, with 8 bases between. The CDR3 reads CASGAFTDTQYF. The CDR3 region has the DNA TGTGCCAGCGGGGCTTTCACAGATACGCAGTATTTT.

This clonotype was counted ten times or more. The rearrangement uses TRBV6-4 and TRBJ2-2; D unclear. The CDR3 is 13 residues long. V was pared by 2 bases and J by 2 bases, with 3 bases between. Germline V gene lookup returns CDR1 MRHNA and CDR2 SNTAGT. The CDR3 loop reads CASSDVNTGELFF. DNA for the CDR3: TGTGCCAGCAGTGACGTAAACACCGGGGAGCTGTTTTTT.

The chain combines TRBV11-2 with TRBJ2-2; TRBD1 aligns across 10 bases. V shed 4 bases and J 4 bases; nucleotides not matched to a gene: 6. The CDR3 has 16 residues. Germline-derived CDR1 and CDR2 are SGHAT and FQNNGV. The CDR3 region is CASSSRDRGSTGELFF. CDR3 DNA sequence: TGTGCCAGCAGCTCAAGGGACAGGGGTTCCACCGGGGAGCTGTTTTTT.